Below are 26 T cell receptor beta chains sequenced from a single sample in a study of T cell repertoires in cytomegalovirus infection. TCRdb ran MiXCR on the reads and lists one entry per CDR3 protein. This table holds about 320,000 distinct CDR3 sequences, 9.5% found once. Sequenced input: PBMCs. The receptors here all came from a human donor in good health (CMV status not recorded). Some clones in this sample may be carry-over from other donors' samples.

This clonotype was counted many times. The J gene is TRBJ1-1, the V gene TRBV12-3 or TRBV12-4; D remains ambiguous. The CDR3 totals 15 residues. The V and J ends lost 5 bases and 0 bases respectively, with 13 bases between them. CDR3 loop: CASSPLRRMNTEAFF. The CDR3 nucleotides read TGTGCCAGCAGTCCGCTCAGGAGGATGAACACTGAAGCTTTCTTT.

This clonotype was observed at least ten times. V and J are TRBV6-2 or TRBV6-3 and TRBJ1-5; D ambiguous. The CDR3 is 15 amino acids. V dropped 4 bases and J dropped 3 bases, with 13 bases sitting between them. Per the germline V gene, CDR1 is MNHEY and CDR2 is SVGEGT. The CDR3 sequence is CASSLTPQNNQPQHF. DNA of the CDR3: TGTGCCAGCAGTTTGACACCGCAGAACAATCAGCCCCAGCATTTT.

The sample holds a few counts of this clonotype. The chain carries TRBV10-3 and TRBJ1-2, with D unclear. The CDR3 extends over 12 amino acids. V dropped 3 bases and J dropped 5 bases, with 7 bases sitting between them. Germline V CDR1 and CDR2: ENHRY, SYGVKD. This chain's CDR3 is CAISDIGYGYTF. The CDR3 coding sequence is TGTGCCATCAGTGATATCGGGTATGGCTACACCTTC.

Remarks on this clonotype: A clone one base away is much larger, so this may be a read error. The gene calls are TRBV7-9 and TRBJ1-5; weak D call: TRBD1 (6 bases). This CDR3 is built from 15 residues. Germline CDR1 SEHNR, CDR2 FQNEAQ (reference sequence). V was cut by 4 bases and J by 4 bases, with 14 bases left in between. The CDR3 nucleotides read TGTGCCAGCAGCTCAGAAGGGGGACTAAATCAGCCCCAGCATTTT. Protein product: CASSSEGGLNQPQHF.

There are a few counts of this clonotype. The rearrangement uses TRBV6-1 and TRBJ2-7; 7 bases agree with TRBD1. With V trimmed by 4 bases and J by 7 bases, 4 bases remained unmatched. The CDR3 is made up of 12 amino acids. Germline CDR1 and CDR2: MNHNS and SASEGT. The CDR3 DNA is TGTGCCAGCAGTGCCGGGACAGTGGAGCAGTACTTC. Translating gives CASSAGTVEQYF.

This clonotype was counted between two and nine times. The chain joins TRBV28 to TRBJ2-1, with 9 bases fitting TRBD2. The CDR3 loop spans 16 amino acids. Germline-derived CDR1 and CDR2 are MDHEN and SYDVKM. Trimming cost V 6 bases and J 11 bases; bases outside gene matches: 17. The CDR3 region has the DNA TGTGCCAGCAGACCCTCGGTACTAGCGGGCGCGATCAAGCAGTTCTTC. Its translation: CASRPSVLAGAIKQFF.

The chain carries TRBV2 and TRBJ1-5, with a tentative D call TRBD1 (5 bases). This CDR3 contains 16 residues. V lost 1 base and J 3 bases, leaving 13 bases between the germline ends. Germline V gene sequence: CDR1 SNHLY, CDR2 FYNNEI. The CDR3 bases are TGTGCCAGCAGTGAAGGCCAGGGTTATGACAATCAGCCCCAGCATTTT. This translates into CASSEGQGYDNQPQHF.

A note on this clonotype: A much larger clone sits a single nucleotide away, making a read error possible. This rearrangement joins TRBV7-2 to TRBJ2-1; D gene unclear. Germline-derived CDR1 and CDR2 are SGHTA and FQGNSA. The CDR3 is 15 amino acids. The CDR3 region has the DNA TGTGTCAGCAGCCCGGCGCAATCCTCCTACAATGAGCAGTTCTTC. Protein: CVSSPAQSSYNEQFF.

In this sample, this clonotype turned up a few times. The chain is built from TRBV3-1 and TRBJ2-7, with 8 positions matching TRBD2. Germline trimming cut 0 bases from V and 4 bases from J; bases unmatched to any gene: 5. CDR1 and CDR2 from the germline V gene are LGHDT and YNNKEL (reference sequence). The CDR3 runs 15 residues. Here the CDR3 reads CASSQEPSGPYEQYF. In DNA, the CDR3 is TGTGCCAGCAGCCAAGAGCCTAGCGGGCCGTACGAGCAGTACTTC.

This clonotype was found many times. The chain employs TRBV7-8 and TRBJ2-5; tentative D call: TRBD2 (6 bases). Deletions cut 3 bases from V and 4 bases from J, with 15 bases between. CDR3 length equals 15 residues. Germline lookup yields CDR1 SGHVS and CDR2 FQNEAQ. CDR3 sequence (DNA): TGTGCCAGCAGCTTTAACGCCGGGACTGTAGAGACCCAGTACTTC. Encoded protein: CASSFNAGTVETQYF.

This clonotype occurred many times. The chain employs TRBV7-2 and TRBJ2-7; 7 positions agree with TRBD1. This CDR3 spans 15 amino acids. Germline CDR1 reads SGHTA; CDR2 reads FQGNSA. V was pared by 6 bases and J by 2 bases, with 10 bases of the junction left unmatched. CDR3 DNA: TGTGCCAGCAGTACTGGGACAGCTAACCCCTACGAGCAGTACTTC. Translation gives CASSTGTANPYEQYF.

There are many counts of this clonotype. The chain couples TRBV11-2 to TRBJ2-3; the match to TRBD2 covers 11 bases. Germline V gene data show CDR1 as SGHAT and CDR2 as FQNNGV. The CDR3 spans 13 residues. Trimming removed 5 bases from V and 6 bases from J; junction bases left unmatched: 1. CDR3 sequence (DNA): TGTGCCAGCAGCCCTAGCGGGAGGGATACGCAGTATTTT. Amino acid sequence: CASSPSGRDTQYF.

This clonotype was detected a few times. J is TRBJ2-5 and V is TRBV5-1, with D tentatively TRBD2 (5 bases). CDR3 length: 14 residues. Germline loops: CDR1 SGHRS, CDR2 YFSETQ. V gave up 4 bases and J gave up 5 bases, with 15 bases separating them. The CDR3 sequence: CASSPGLGGETQYF. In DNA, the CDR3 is TGCGCCAGCAGCCCCGGGTTAGGAGGCGAGACCCAGTACTTC.

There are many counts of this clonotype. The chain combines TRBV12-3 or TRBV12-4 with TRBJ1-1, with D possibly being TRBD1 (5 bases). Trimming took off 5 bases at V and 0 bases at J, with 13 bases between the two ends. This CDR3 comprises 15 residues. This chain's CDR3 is CASSPPGGMNTEAFF. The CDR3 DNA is TGTGCCAGCAGTCCGCCCGGGGGGATGAACACTGAAGCTTTCTTT.

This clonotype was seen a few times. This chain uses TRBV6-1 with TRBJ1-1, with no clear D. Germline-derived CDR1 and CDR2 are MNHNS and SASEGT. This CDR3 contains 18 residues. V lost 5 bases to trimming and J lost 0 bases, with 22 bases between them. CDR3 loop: CASSRTDPSRLMNTEAFF. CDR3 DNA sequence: TGTGCCAGCAGTCGAACGGACCCTTCTCGACTAATGAACACTGAAGCTTTCTTT.

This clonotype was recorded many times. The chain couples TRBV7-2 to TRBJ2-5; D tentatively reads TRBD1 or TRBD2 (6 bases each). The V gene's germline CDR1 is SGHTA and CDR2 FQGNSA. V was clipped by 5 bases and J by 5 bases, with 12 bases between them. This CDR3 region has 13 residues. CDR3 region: CASSPTGRETQYF. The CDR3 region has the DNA TGTGCCAGCAGCCCTACAGGGAGGGAGACCCAGTACTTC.

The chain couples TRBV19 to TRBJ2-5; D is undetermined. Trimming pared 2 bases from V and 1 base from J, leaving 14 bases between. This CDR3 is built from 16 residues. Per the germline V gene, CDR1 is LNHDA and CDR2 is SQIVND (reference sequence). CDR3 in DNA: TGTGCCAGTAGTATATCGGGCATGAGGCTCCAAGAGACCCAGTACTTC. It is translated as CASSISGMRLQETQYF.

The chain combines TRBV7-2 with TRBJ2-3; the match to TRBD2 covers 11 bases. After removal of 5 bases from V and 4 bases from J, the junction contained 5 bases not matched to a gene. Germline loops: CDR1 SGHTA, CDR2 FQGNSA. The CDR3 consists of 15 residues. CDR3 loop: CASSLTSGGSDTQYF. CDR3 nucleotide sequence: TGTGCCAGCAGCCTAACTAGCGGGGGATCAGATACGCAGTATTTT.

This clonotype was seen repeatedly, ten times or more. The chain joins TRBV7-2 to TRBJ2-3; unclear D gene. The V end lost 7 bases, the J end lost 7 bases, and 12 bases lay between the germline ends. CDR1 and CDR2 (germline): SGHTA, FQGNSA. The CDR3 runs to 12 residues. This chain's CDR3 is CASNNAGYTQYF. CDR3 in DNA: TGTGCCAGCAACAACGCAGGTTATACGCAGTATTTT.

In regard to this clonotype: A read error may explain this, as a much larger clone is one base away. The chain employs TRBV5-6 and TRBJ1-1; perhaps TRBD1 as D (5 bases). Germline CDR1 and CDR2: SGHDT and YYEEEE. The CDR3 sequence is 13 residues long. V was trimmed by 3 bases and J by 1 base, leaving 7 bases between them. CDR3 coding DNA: TGTGCCAGCAGCTGGGGACCGAACACTGAAGCTTTCTTT. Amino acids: CASSWGPNTEAFF.

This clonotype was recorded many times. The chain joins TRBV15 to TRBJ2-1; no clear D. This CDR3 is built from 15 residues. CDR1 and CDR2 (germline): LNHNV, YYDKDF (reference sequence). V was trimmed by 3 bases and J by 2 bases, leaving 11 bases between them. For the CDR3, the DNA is TGTGCCACCAGCAGTGGGGTAGCCGCCTACAATGAGCAGTTCTTC. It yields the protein CATSSGVAAYNEQFF.

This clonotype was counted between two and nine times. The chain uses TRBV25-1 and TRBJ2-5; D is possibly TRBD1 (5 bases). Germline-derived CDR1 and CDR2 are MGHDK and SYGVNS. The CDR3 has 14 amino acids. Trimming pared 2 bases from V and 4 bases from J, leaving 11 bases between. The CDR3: CASSEQGRGETQYF. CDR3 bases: TGTGCCAGCAGTGAACAGGGAAGGGGAGAGACCCAGTACTTC.

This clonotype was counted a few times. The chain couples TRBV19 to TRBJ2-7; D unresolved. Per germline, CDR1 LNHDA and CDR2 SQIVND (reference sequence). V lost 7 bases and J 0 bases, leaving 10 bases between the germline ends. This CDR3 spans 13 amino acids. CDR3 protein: CASKKSSSYEQYF. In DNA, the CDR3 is TGTGCCAGTAAGAAATCAAGCTCCTACGAGCAGTACTTC.

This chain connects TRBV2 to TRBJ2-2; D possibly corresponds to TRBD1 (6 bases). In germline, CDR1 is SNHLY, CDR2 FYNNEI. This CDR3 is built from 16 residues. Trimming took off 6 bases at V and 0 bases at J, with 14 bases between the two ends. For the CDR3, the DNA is TGTGCCAGCAGCCCTACCAGGGGAGCGAACACCGGGGAGCTGTTTTTT. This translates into CASSPTRGANTGELFF.

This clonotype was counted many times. CDR3 sequence (DNA): TGTGCCAGCAGTTTCGGACTAGCGGGCGGCGAGCAGTTCTTC. Its translation: CASSFGLAGGEQFF. V and J are TRBV12-3 or TRBV12-4 and TRBJ2-1, with TRBD2 matching over 11 bases. The CDR3 runs 14 residues. Trimming took 3 bases from V and 10 from J; bases not matched to a gene: 5.

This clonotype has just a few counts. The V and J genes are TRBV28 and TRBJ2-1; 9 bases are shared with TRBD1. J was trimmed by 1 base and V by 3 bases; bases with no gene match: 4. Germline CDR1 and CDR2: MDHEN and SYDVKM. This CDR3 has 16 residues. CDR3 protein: CASSFPGTGSYNEQFF. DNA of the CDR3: TGTGCCAGCAGTTTCCCTGGGACAGGGTCCTACAATGAGCAGTTCTTC.